This TCR beta chain originates from a study of T cells in Graves' hyperthyroidism and ophthalmopathy. Study background: Peripheral blood collection took place at initial diagnosis, before any treatment. Findings and caveats of the study: Most thyroid-expanded clonotypes above 0.001 were also found in blood.

This CDR3 comprises 18 residues. CDR1 is SGDLS and CDR2 is YYNGEE in the germline V gene. The ends were cut back, 0 bases at V and 2 bases at J, with 18 bases in the middle. This clonotype was observed a few times. Its specificity is unknown. Amplification of TCR beta CDR3 regions used RNA as the template. RT-PCR in the first round (using the HTBI primer set) targeted the TCR CDR3. TCRdb independently ran MiXCR on the multiplex PCR reads; one entry per CDR3 protein. Of over 500,000 distinct CDR3 sequences listed, approximately 14% are singletons. The receptor's source is a woman in her 40s with Graves' hyperthyroidism. The chain has TRBV9 and TRBJ2-1, with a possible D match to TRBD1 (5 bases). The sample comprised blood. DNA for the CDR3: TGTGCCAGCAGCGTAGCCGCCTTAGCCGTGGGGCCCTACAATGAGCAGTTCTTC. Translation gives CASSVAALAVGPYNEQFF.